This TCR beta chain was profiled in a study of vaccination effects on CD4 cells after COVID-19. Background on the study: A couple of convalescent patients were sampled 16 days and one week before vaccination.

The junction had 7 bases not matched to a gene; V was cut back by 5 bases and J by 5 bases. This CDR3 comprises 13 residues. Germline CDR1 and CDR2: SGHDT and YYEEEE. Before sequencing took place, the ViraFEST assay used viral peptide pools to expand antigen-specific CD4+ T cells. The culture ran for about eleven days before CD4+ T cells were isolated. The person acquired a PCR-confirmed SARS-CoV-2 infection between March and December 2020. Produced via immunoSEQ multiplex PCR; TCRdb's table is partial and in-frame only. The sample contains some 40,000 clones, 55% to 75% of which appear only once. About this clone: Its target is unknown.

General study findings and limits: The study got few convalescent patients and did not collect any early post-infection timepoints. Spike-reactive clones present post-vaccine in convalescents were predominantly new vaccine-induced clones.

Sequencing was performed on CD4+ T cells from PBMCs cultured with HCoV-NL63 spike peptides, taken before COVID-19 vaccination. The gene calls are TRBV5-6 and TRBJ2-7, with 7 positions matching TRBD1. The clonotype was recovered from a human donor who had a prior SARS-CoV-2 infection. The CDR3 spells CASRTAQGHEQYF. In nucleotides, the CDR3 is TGTGCCAGCAGGACGGCACAGGGGCACGAGCAGTACTTC.